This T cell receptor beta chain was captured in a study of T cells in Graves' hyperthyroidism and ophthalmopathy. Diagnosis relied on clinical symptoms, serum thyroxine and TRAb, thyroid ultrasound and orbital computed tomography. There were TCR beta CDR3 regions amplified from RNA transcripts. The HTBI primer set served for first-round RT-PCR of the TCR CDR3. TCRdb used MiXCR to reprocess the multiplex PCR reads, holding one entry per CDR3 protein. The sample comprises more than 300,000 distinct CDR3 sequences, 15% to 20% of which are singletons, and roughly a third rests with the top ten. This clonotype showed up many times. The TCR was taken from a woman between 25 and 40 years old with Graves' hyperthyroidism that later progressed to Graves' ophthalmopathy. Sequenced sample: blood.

CDR3 sequence reads: CASSRFGHGDNEQFF. The CDR3 DNA follows: TGTGCCAGCTCCAGATTCGGCCACGGAGACAATGAGCAGTTCTTC. This chain connects TRBV18 to TRBJ2-1, with D unclear. The CDR3 has 15 residues. Trimming cost V 6 bases and J 5 bases, with 17 bases left between them. The germline V gene has CDR1 KGHSH and CDR2 LQKENI.